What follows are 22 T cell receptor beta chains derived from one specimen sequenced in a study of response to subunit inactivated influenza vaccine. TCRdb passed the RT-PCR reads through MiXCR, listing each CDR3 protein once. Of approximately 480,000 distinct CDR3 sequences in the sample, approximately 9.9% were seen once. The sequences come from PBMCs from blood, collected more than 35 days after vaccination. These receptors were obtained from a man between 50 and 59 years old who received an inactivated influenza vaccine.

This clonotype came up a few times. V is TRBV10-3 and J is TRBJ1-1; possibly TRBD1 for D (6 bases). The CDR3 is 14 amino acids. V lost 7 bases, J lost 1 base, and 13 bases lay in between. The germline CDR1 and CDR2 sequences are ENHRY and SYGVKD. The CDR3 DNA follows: TGTGCCATCAAGGGGGGGGAGACGAACACTGAAGCTTTCTTT. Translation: CAIKGGETNTEAFF.

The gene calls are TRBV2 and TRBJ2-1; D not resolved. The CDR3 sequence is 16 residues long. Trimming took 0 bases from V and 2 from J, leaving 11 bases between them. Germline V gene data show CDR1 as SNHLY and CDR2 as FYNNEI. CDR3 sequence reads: CASSEARTLPYNEQFF. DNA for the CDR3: TGTGCCAGCAGTGAAGCTCGAACGCTACCCTACAATGAGCAGTTCTTC.

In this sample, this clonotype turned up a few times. The CDR3 sequence is CASSVDSLAGNTIYF. The CDR3 DNA reads TGTGCCAGCAGCGTAGACAGTCTTGCAGGAAACACCATATATTTT. The gene calls are TRBV9 and TRBJ1-3; D not resolved. V was cut by 0 bases and J by 4 bases, with 11 bases left in between. The CDR3 is 15 residues long. Germline V CDR1 and CDR2: SGDLS, YYNGEE. The whole variable domain, remainder taken from reference TRBV9 and TRBJ1-3, is DSGVTQTPKHLITATGQRVTLRCSPRSGDLSVYWYQQSLDQGLQFLIQYYNGEERAKGNILERFSAQQFPDLHSELNLSSLELGDSALYFCASSVDSLAGNTIYFGEGSWLTVV.

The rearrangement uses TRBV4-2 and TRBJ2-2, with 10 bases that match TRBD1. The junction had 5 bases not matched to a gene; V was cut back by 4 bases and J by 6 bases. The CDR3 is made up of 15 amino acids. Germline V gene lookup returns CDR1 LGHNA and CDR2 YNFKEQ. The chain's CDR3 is CASSRDRGLSGELFF. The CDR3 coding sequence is TGTGCCAGCAGCCGTGACAGGGGGCTATCCGGGGAGCTGTTTTTT.

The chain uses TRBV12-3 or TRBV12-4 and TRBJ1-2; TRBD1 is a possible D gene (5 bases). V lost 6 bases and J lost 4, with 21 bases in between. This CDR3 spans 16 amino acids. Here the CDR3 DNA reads TGTGCCAGCAGGTCTTCCGGGACGGCGACCTCCTATGGCTACACCTTC. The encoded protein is CASRSSGTATSYGYTF.

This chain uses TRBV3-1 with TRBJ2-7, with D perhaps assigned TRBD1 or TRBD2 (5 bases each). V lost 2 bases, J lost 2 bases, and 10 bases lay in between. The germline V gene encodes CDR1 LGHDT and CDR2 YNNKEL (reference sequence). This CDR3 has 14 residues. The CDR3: CASSQTGTPYEQYF. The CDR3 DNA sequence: TGTGCCAGCAGCCAAACCGGGACCCCCTACGAGCAGTACTTC.

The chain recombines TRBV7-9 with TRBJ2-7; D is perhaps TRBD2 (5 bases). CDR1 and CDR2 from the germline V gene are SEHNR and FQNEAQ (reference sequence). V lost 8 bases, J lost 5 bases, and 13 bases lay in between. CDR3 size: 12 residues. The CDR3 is CASALGRDEQYF. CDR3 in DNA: TGTGCCAGCGCACTAGGACGGGACGAGCAGTACTTC.

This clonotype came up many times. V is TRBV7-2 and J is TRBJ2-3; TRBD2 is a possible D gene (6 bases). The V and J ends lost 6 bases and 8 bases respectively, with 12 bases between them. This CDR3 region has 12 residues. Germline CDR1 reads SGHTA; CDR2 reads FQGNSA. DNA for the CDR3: TGTGCCAGCAGGCCTGCTAGCGCTACGCAGTATTTT. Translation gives CASRPASATQYF.

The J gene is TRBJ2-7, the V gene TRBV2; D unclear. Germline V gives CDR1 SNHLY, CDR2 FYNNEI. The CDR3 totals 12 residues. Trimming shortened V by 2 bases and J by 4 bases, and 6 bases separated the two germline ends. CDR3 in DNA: TGTGCCAGCAGTGAATTGGGGTACGAGCAGTACTTC. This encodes CASSELGYEQYF.

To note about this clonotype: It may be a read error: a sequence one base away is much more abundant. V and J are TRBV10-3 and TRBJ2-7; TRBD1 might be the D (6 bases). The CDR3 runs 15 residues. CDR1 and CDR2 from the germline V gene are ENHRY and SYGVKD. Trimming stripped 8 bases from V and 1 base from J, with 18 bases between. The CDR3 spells CAIDTQGQNSYEQYF. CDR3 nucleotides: TGTGCCATCGATACTCAGGGGCAAAATTCCTACGAGCAGTACTTC.

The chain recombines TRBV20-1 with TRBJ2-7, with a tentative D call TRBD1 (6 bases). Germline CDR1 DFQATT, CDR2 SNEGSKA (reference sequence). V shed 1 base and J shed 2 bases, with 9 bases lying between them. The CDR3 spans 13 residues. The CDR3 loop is CSARAGVAYEQYF. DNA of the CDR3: TGCAGTGCTAGAGCAGGGGTGGCCTACGAGCAGTACTTC.

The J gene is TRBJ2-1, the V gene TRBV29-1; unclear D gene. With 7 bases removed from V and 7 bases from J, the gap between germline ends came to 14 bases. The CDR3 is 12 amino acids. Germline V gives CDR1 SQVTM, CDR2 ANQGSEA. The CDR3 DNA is TGCAGCGCGGATAGAAGTCGGAATGAGCAGTTCTTC. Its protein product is CSADRSRNEQFF.

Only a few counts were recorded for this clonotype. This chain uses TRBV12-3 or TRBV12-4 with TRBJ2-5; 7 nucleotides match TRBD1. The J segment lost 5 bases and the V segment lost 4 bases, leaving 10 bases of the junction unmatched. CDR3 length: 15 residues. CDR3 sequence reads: CASSSETGYGETQYF. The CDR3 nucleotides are TGTGCCAGCAGTTCCGAGACAGGGTACGGGGAGACCCAGTACTTC.

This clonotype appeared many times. CDR3 residues: CASSSSRLAGAQYF. In DNA form, the CDR3 reads TGTGCCAGCAGCTCATCTAGACTAGCGGGGGCTCAGTACTTC. The J gene is TRBJ2-7, the V gene TRBV7-2, with 12 positions matching TRBD2. CDR1 is SGHTA and CDR2 is FQGNSA in the germline V gene. This CDR3 spans 14 amino acids. V was clipped by 4 bases and J by 10 bases; unmatched bases: 8.

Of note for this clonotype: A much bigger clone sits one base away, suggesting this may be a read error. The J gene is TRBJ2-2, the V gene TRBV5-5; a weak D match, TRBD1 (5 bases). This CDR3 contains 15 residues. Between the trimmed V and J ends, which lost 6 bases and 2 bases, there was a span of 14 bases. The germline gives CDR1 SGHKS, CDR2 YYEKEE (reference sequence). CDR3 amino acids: CASTVRTTNTGELFF. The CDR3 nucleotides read TGTGCCAGCACCGTCAGGACAACTAACACCGGGGAGCTGTTTTTT. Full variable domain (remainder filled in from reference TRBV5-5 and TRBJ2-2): DAGVTQSPTHLIKTRGQQVTLRCSPISGHKSVSWYQQVLGQGPQFIFQYYEKEERGRGNFPDRFSARQFPNYSSELNVNALLLGDSALYLCASTVRTTNTGELFFGEGSRLTVL.

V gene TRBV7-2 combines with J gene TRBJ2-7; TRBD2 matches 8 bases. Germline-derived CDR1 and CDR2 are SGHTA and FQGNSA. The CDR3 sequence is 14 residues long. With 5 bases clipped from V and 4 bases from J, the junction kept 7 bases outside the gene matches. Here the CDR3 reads CASSPRTSTYEQYF. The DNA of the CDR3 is TGTGCCAGCAGCCCCAGGACTAGCACGTACGAGCAGTACTTC.

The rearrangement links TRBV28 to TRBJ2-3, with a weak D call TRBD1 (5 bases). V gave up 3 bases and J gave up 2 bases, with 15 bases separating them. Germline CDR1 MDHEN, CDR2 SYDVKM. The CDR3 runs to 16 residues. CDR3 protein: CASSFSGQGNTDTQYF. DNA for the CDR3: TGTGCCAGCAGTTTTTCTGGGCAGGGAAACACAGATACGCAGTATTTT.

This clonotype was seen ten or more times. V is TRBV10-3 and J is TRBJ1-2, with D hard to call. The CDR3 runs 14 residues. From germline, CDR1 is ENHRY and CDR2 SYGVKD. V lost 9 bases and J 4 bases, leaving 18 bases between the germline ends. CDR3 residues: CAISESVIRYGYTF. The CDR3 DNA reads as TGTGCCATTTCAGAGAGTGTCATCCGCTATGGCTACACCTTC.

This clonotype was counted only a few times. In DNA form, the CDR3 reads TGTGCCAGCAGCGAACAATCCGACAGGGTTACTGAAGCTTTCTTT. Translated: CASSEQSDRVTEAFF. The chain uses TRBV28 and TRBJ1-1; 7 bases line up with TRBD1. Germline CDR1 and CDR2: MDHEN and SYDVKM. The junction had 12 bases not matched to a gene; V was cut back by 6 bases and J by 5 bases. The CDR3 contains 15 residues.

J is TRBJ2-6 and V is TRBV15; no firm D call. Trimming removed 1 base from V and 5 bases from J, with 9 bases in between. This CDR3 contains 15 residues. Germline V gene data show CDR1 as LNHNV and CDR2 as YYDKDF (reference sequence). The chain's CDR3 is CATSRGQDWANVLTF. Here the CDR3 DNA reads TGTGCCACCAGCAGAGGCCAAGACTGGGCCAACGTCCTGACTTTC.

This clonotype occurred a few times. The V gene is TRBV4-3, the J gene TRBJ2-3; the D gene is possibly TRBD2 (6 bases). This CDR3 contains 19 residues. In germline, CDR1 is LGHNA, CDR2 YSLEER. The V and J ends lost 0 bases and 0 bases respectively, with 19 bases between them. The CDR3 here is CASSQDLLAQSPSTDTQYF. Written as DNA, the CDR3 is TGCGCCAGCAGCCAAGATCTGCTAGCGCAATCCCCTAGCACAGATACGCAGTATTTT.

The DNA for the CDR3 is TGCAGCGTTCTCCTCACAGGTTCCTACGAGCAGTACTTC. It is translated as CSVLLTGSYEQYF. The J gene is TRBJ2-7, the V gene TRBV29-1; a possible D gene is TRBD1 (5 bases). This CDR3 region has 13 residues. The V gene's germline CDR1 is SQVTM and CDR2 ANQGSEA. Trimming removed 5 bases from V and 1 base from J, with 12 bases in between.